This T cell receptor (beta chain) was obtained from a study of cytomegalovirus exposure and HLA in healthy donors. The germline gives CDR1 MDHEN, CDR2 SYDVKM. Deletions cut 6 bases from V and 3 bases from J, with 15 bases between. This CDR3 is built from 14 residues. The PCR ran on 60 Vbeta and 13 Jbeta primers. The assay was immunoSEQ multiplex PCR, and TCRdb's table has in-frame clones only and misses some. This listing includes about 54,000 clones. J is TRBJ2-7 and V is TRBV28; possibly TRBD2 for D (6 bases). The sample comprised PBMCs. The receptor was derived from a woman in her forties in good health and CMV-seronegative. CDR3 amino acids: CASSRLYGGYEQYF. In nucleotides, the CDR3 is TGTGCCAGCAGCCGCCTTTACGGGGGCTACGAGCAGTACTTC.